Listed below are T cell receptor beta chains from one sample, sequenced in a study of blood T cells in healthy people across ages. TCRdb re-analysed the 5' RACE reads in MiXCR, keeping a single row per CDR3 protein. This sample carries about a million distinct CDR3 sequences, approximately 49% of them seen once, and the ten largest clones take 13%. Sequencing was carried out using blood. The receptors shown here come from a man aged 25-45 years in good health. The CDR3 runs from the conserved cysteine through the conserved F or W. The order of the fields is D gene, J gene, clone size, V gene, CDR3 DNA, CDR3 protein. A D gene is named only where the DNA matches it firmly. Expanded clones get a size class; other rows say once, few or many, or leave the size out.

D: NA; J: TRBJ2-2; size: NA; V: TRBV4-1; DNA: TGCGCCAGCAGCCACGGGTTGGCCGGGGAGCTGTTTTTT; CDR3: CASSHGLAGELFF
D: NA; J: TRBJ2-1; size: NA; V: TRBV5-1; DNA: TGCGCCAGTATTACCGGAACAGGGAACTACAATGAGCAGTTCTTC; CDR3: CASITGTGNYNEQFF
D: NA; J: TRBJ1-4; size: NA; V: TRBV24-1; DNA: TGTGCCACCAGTGACCCGAGGCAGGCTAATGAAAAACTGTTTTTT; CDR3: CATSDPRQANEKLFF
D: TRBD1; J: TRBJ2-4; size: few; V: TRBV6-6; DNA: TGTGCCAGCAGTTACTCCCGGACAGGGTTGGACATTCAGTACTTC; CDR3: CASSYSRTGLDIQYF
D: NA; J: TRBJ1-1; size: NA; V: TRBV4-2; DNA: TGTGCCAGCAGCCAAGAATATGCGGGGACTGAAGCTTTCTTT; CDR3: CASSQEYAGTEAFF
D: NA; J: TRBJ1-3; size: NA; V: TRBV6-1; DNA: TGTGCCAGCAGTGTATGGGTTGTCTCTGGAAACACCATATATTTT; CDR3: CASSVWVVSGNTIYF
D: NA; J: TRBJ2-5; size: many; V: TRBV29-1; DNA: TGCAGCGTTGATGGGACACCCGGAACAGGAGAGACCCAGTACTTC; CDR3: CSVDGTPGTGETQYF
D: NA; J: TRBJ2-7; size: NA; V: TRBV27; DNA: TGTGCCAGCAGGGCTGGACGCTACTACGAGCAGTACTTC; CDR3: CASRAGRYYEQYF
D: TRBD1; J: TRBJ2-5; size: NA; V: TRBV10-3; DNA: TGTGCCATCAGTGAAGGGACAGGGGAAGGGGAGCAGTACTTC; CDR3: CAISEGTGEGEQYF
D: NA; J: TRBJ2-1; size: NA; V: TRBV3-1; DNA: TGTGCCAGCAGCCAAGGGGCGATGACGACAGGACAAGAGACCCAGTTCTTC; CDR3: CASSQGAMTTGQETQFF
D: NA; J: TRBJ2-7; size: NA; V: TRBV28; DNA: TGTGCCAGCAGTTTGACGTTCGAGCAGTACTTC; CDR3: CASSLTFEQYF
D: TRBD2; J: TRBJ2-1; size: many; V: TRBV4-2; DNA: TGTGCCAGCAGCCAGGAGAGCCACACTAGCGGGGGGATCCCTGAGCAGTTCTTC; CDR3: CASSQESHTSGGIPEQFF
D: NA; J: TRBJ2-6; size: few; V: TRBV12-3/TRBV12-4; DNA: TGTGCCAGCAGTTTATTGCTCTCTGGGGCCAACGTCCTGACTTTC; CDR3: CASSLLLSGANVLTF
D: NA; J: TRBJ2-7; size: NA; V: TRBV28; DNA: TGTGCCAGCAGTCGGACCGTCTACGAGCAGTACTTC; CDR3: CASSRTVYEQYF
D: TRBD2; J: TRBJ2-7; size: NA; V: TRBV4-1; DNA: TGCGCCAACAGCCGCACTAGCGGGGGGCCATACGAGCAGTACTTC; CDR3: CANSRTSGGPYEQYF
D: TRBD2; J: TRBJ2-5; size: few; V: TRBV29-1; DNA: TGCAGCGTCGTTCCTAGCGGGGTACAAGAGACCCAGTACTTC; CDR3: CSVVPSGVQETQYF
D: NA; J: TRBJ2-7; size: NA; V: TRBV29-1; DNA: TGCAGCGTGGATGACCGCCGGGGCTACGAGCAGTACTTC; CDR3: CSVDDRRGYEQYF
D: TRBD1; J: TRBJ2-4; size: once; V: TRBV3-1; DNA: TGTGCCAGCAGCCTTCGGACAGGGGGCTCGGGTGAGCAGTACTTC; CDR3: CASSLRTGGSGEQYF
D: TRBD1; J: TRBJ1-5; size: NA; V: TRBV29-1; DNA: TGCAGCGTGGCTGACAGGGGGTACAATCAGCCCCAGCATTTT; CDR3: CSVADRGYNQPQHF
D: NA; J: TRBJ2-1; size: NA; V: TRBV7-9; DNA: TGTGCCAGCAGCTCCCCATCGGGTAAAAACAATGAGCAGTTCTTC; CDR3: CASSSPSGKNNEQFF
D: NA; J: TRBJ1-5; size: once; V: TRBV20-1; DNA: TGCAGTGCTAGAAGGCAGGGCAATCAGCCCCAGCATTTT; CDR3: CSARRQGNQPQHF
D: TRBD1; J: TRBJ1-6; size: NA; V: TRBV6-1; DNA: TGTGCCAGCAGTGTCACAGGGGCCGATTCACCCCTCCACTTT; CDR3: CASSVTGADSPLHF
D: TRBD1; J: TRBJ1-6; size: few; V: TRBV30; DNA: TGTGCCTGGAGGGAAACAGGGGGTCCCCTCCACTTT; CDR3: CAWRETGGPLHF